This T cell receptor beta chain appears in the sequencing data of a study of control samples from healthy donors and cancer patients. This table comes from immunoSEQ multiplex PCR, and its TCRdb copy is limited to in-frame clones, with some not included. The table has 85,000 to 90,000 clones, over 75% seen once. This CDR3 comprises 12 residues. Trimming stripped 3 bases from V and 4 bases from J, with 9 bases between. CDR1 is SQVTM and CDR2 is ANQGSEA in the germline V gene. The sequence was obtained from a woman in her forties in good health. What was sequenced was blood. This chain connects TRBV29-1 to TRBJ1-2; D may be TRBD1 (5 bases). The CDR3 DNA reads TGCAGCGTTGACAGGGACCGCTATGGCTACACCTTC. This translates into CSVDRDRYGYTF.